These 23 T cell receptor beta chains originate from one sample sequenced in a study of cytomegalovirus exposure and HLA in healthy donors. PCR used 60 Vbeta primers and 13 Jbeta primers. Clones were sequenced by immunoSEQ multiplex PCR, and TCRdb holds only the in-frame ones, with some missing. In the table there are 130,000 or so clones, around 67% of which are singletons. The specimen sequenced was PBMCs. Receptor source: a middle-aged woman in good health and CMV-seropositive.

This chain links TRBV5-1 with TRBJ2-3; no firm D call. Germline V gene lookup returns CDR1 SGHRS and CDR2 YFSETQ. V was trimmed by 4 bases and J by 1 base, leaving 10 bases between them. The CDR3 has 14 amino acids. For the CDR3, the DNA is TGCGCCAGCAGCGTGAGCCGGGGCACAGATACGCAGTATTTT. It encodes CASSVSRGTDTQYF.

This clone was observed a few times. The chain combines TRBV2 with TRBJ2-3, with 8 bases identical to TRBD2. The germline V gene has CDR1 SNHLY and CDR2 FYNNEI. V trimming: 7 bases; J trimming: 0 bases; junction bases outside the gene matches: 0. The CDR3 is made up of 13 amino acids. This CDR3 is CASKRESTDTQYF. The CDR3 nucleotides are TGTGCCAGCAAGCGGGAGAGCACAGATACGCAGTATTTT.

The chain employs TRBV4-1 and TRBJ2-5; a weak D match, TRBD1 (5 bases). Trimming took 0 bases from V and 5 from J, leaving 10 bases between them. Germline lookup yields CDR1 MGHRA and CDR2 YSYEKL. The CDR3 is made up of 14 amino acids. The CDR3 sequence: CASSQDQGSETQYF. The CDR3 DNA reads as TGCGCCAGCAGCCAAGATCAGGGTAGCGAGACCCAGTACTTC.

The rearrangement joins TRBV30 to TRBJ2-2; maybe TRBD2 (5 bases). Looked up from germline, CDR1 is GTSNPN and CDR2 is SVGIG (reference sequence). V dropped 7 bases and J dropped 5 bases, with 14 bases sitting between them. CDR3 length: 13 residues. The CDR3 nucleotides are TGTGCCTTACGACGCGGGTCAACCGGGGAGCTGTTTTTT. This sequence encodes CALRRGSTGELFF.

This clone has just a few counts. The chain is built from TRBV30 and TRBJ2-5; the match to TRBD2 covers 8 bases. Germline V gene lookup returns CDR1 GTSNPN and CDR2 SVGIG (reference sequence). The length of the CDR3 is 14 residues. V lost 4 bases, J lost 4 bases, and 8 bases stayed unmatched. CDR3 sequence reads: CAWIHPGLGETQYF. CDR3 nucleotide sequence: TGTGCCTGGATTCACCCGGGACTAGGAGAGACCCAGTACTTC.

The V call is TRBV5-4, the J call TRBJ2-3, with 10 bases that match TRBD2. The CDR3 has 19 amino acids. The junction had 13 bases not matched to a gene; V was cut back by 1 base and J by 2 bases. Germline V gene data show CDR1 as SGHNT and CDR2 as YYREEE (reference sequence). As DNA, the CDR3 is TGTGCCAGCAGCTTGAGTCTTGGCTCTAGCGGGGGCCCCACAGATACGCAGTATTTT. This codes for CASSLSLGSSGGPTDTQYF.

In this sample, this clone turned up a few times. The rearrangement joins TRBV2 to TRBJ2-1; D perhaps matches TRBD1 (5 bases). The CDR3 has 14 amino acids. Germline V gene lookup returns CDR1 SNHLY and CDR2 FYNNEI. The V end was cut by 8 bases, the J end by 2 bases, with 13 bases between. CDR3 protein: CASSPPGTYNEQFF. The CDR3 DNA sequence: TGTGCCAGCTCCCCCCCAGGGACCTACAATGAGCAGTTCTTC.

The rearrangement links TRBV5-4 to TRBJ1-2; D ambiguous. Germline assignment: CDR1 SGHNT and CDR2 YYREEE (reference sequence). CDR3 length equals 12 residues. V was clipped by 4 bases and J by 7 bases, with 11 bases between them. CDR3 nucleotides: TGTGCCAGCAGCCTAGGCCCCGGTGGCTACACCTTC. This gives the protein CASSLGPGGYTF.

V gene TRBV7-9 combines with J gene TRBJ2-7, with TRBD1 matching over 7 bases. Per the germline V gene, CDR1 is SEHNR and CDR2 is FQNEAQ (reference sequence). V lost 5 bases, J lost 10 bases, and 14 bases stayed unmatched. This CDR3 contains 14 residues. In nucleotides, the CDR3 is TGTGCCAGCAGCCCACAGGGGAATACGCCCTCCCAGTACTTC. Amino acid sequence: CASSPQGNTPSQYF.

This sequence joins TRBV6-1 and TRBJ2-5, with 9 bases fitting TRBD2. The V gene end was trimmed by 2 bases and the J gene end by 5 bases; junction bases not matched to a gene: 12. CDR1 is MNHNS and CDR2 is SASEGT in the germline V gene. The CDR3 totals 17 residues. The CDR3 nucleotides are TGTGCCAGCAGTGAACCGCGGGCGCTAGCGGGGAAGGAGACCCAGTACTTC. Translating gives CASSEPRALAGKETQYF.

The rearrangement links TRBV27 to TRBJ1-1; maybe TRBD1 (5 bases). Per germline, CDR1 MNHEY and CDR2 SMNVEV (reference sequence). Trimming pared 6 bases from V and 0 bases from J, leaving 8 bases between. The CDR3 covers 13 residues. The CDR3 loop is CASRDRLNTEAFF. The DNA of the CDR3 is TGTGCCAGCAGAGACAGATTGAACACTGAAGCTTTCTTT.

The chain combines TRBV14 with TRBJ2-5, with no clear D. Between the trimmed V and J ends, which lost 0 bases and 3 bases, there was a span of 8 bases. This CDR3 region has 14 residues. The V gene's germline CDR1 is SGHDN and CDR2 FVKESK. CDR3 residues: CASSQDFPEETQYF. The CDR3 nucleotides are TGTGCCAGCAGCCAAGATTTTCCGGAAGAGACCCAGTACTTC.

To note about this clone: A junction boundary mismatches the germline segment, possibly from a read error. The rearrangement links TRBV4-1 to TRBJ1-5; 8 bases match TRBD1. Per germline, CDR1 MGHRA and CDR2 YSYEKL. The CDR3 loop spans 16 amino acids. DNA of the CDR3: TGCGCCAGCAGCGAAGACAGGGGTTTGGGCAATCAGCCCCAGCATTTT. It codes for CASSEDRGLGNQPQHF.

The rearrangement joins TRBV13 to TRBJ1-1, with D maybe TRBD1 (5 bases). Trimming shortened V by 3 bases and J by 6 bases, and 11 bases separated the two germline ends. Germline lookup yields CDR1 PRHDT and CDR2 FYEKMQ (reference sequence). The CDR3 has 13 residues. The CDR3 is CASSFRDNAEAFF. The CDR3 DNA reads as TGTGCCAGCAGCTTCAGGGATAACGCTGAAGCTTTCTTT.

The rearrangement links TRBV13 to TRBJ1-2; maybe TRBD1 (6 bases). Trimming took 4 bases from V and 3 from J, leaving 21 bases between them. This CDR3 spans 17 amino acids. The V gene's germline CDR1 is PRHDT and CDR2 FYEKMQ (reference sequence). The CDR3 DNA sequence: TGTGCCAGCAGCTCCGCCCCCGGGACACTTGGGGACTATGGCTACACCTTC. Its translation: CASSSAPGTLGDYGYTF.

This clone was counted a single time. The chain combines TRBV7-2 with TRBJ1-1, with no clear D. Germline CDR1 SGHTA, CDR2 FQGNSA. There are 13 residues in the CDR3. The V end lost 2 bases, the J end lost 3 bases, and 7 bases lay between the germline ends. Here the CDR3 reads CASSLYPDTEAFF. CDR3 nucleotide sequence: TGTGCCAGCAGCTTATACCCGGACACTGAAGCTTTCTTT.

This clone has ten or more counts. This chain connects TRBV14 to TRBJ2-1, with TRBD2 identical over 11 bases. The V segment lost 0 bases and the J segment 9 bases; nucleotides outside the gene matches: 10. The CDR3 covers 17 residues. CDR1 SGHDN and CDR2 FVKESK come from the germline V gene. The DNA for the CDR3 is TGTGCCAGCAGCCAAGATACAACTAGCGGGAGTATTATTGAGCAGTTCTTC. Translation gives CASSQDTTSGSIIEQFF.

The chain employs TRBV9 and TRBJ2-2, with 10 bases matching TRBD2. The CDR3 sequence is 15 residues long. The V segment lost 2 bases and the J segment 7 bases; nucleotides outside the gene matches: 5. Germline CDR1 and CDR2: SGDLS and YYNGEE. The CDR3 reads CASSVTSGMGGELFF. For the CDR3, the DNA is TGTGCCAGCAGCGTCACTAGCGGGATGGGCGGGGAGCTGTTTTTT.

The chain employs TRBV10-3 and TRBJ2-5; the match to TRBD1 covers 7 bases. The CDR3 loop spans 14 amino acids. CDR1 and CDR2 (germline): ENHRY, SYGVKD. Trimming removed 2 bases from V and 3 bases from J; junction bases left unmatched: 3. The DNA for the CDR3 is TGTGCCATCAGTGAGCCCGGGACAGAAGAGACCCAGTACTTC. Amino acid sequence: CAISEPGTEETQYF.

This clone was counted between two and nine times. The chain recombines TRBV5-5 with TRBJ1-1, with a tentative D call TRBD1 (5 bases). Per the germline V gene, CDR1 is SGHKS and CDR2 is YYEKEE (reference sequence). The CDR3 is 13 amino acids. V was clipped by 0 bases and J by 10 bases, with 13 bases between them. Written as DNA, the CDR3 is TGTGCCAGCAGCTTGGACGGGGGTCTGATAGCTTTCTTT. It encodes CASSLDGGLIAFF.

The CDR3 DNA follows: TGTGCCAGCAGCTTAGGCCTAGCGGAATACGAGCAGTACTTC. Its protein product is CASSLGLAEYEQYF. The gene calls are TRBV7-2 and TRBJ2-7; 7 nucleotides line up with TRBD2. The CDR3 extends over 14 amino acids. V lost 1 base to trimming and J lost 4 bases; unmatched junction nucleotides: 4. Germline loops: CDR1 SGHTA, CDR2 FQGNSA.

The J gene is TRBJ2-7, the V gene TRBV7-9; maybe TRBD1 (6 bases). The CDR3 extends over 15 amino acids. The V gene lost 3 bases and the J gene lost 0 bases, with 12 bases spanning the gap. CDR1 SEHNR and CDR2 FQNEAQ come from the germline V gene (reference sequence). CDR3: CASSFLPRGSYEQYF. In DNA, the CDR3 is TGTGCCAGCAGCTTCTTACCCAGGGGCTCCTACGAGCAGTACTTC.

The rearrangement joins TRBV7-9 to TRBJ1-1, with TRBD1 matching over 7 bases. The CDR3 has 13 residues. The germline CDR1 and CDR2 sequences are SEHNR and FQNEAQ (reference sequence). The V gene end was trimmed by 7 bases and the J gene end by 4 bases; junction bases not matched to a gene: 6. In DNA, the CDR3 is TGTGCCAGCACCCCCCAGGGGGGCACTGAAGCTTTCTTT. Translating gives CASTPQGGTEAFF.